This is a list of T cell receptor beta chains from one sample in a study of blood T cell repertoires in COVID-19. TCRdb keeps only in-frame clones here, not all; method: immunoSEQ multiplex PCR. The data contain hundreds of thousands of clones, roughly 89% of them singletons. The sample consisted of peripheral blood. The receptors originated from a woman between 50 and 59 years old with COVID-19, enrolled during active disease. CDR3s include the opening cysteine and the closing phenylalanine or tryptophan. Fields, in order: J gene, D gene, V gene, clone size, CDR3 protein, CDR3 DNA. D genes are given only for firm matches. Only some rows state a clone size, as once, few, many or a class for expanded clones.

TRBJ2-7,TRBD2,TRBV5-1,few,CASSAGTSGYEQYF,TGCGCCAGCAGCGCCGGGACTAGCGGCTACGAGCAGTACTTC
TRBJ1-4,NA,TRBV3-1/TRBV3-2,NA,CASGETNYEKLFF,TGTGCCAGCGGGGAGACCAACTATGAAAAACTGTTTTTT
TRBJ2-7,TRBD1,TRBV7-8,NA,CASSFTGASYEQYF,TGTGCCAGCTCATTCACAGGGGCGTCCTACGAGCAGTACTTC
TRBJ2-3,TRBD2,TRBV12-5,NA,CASATGGTQYF,TGTGCTAGTGCCACGGGAGGTACGCAGTATTTT
TRBJ1-5,TRBD1,TRBV12-3/TRBV12-4,NA,CASGTGHEQPQHF,TGTGCCAGTGGGACAGGGCACGAGCAGCCCCAGCATTTT
TRBJ1-1,NA,TRBV12-3/TRBV12-4,NA,CASRYSPTEAFF,TGTGCCAGCAGGTATAGCCCCACTGAAGCTTTCTTT
TRBJ2-7,TRBD1,TRBV27,NA,CASSLTGVEQYF,TGTGCCAGCAGTCTCACAGGGGTCGAGCAGTACTTC
TRBJ2-3,TRBD2,TRBV9,NA,CASSGRGGEYTDTQYF,TGTGCCAGCAGCGGTCGCGGGGGGGAATACACAGATACGCAGTATTTT
TRBJ2-7,TRBD2,TRBV4-1,NA,CASSQALLAPGGRGLAGPQYF,TGCGCCAGCAGCCAAGCATTACTAGCCCCCGGGGGTAGGGGACTAGCGGGGCCGCAGTACTTC
TRBJ2-7,NA,TRBV4-1,NA,CASSQDPENYEQYF,TGCGCCAGCAGCCAAGATCCCGAGAACTACGAGCAGTACTTC
TRBJ1-1,NA,TRBV6-6,NA,CASTRSGDTEAFF,TGTGCCAGCACGAGGAGCGGGGACACTGAAGCTTTCTTT
TRBJ2-7,NA,TRBV4-2,NA,CASSQDLPGGGPGYEQYF,TGTGCCAGCAGCCAAGATCTTCCGGGCGGGGGCCCTGGCTACGAGCAGTACTTC
TRBJ1-4,NA,TRBV11-2,NA,CASSPLGSYEKLFF,TGTGCCAGCAGCCCCCTGGGGAGTTATGAAAAACTGTTTTTT
TRBJ2-2,TRBD1,TRBV7-9,NA,CASSLRQGADGELFF,TGTGCCAGCAGCCTCCGCCAGGGGGCAGACGGGGAGCTGTTTTTT
TRBJ2-3,NA,TRBV6-6,NA,CASSYYGERDTQYF,TGTGCCAGCAGTTATTACGGGGAGAGAGATACGCAGTATTTT
TRBJ2-1,TRBD2,TRBV15,NA,CATSRNRGGGANEQFF,TGTGCCACCAGCAGAAACCGTGGCGGGGGGGCGAATGAGCAGTTCTTC
TRBJ2-7,TRBD1,TRBV6-5,NA,CASLQGSEQYF,TGTGCCAGCTTACAGGGGAGCGAGCAGTACTTC
TRBJ1-4,NA,TRBV5-4,NA,CASSAANRPSEKLFF,TGTGCCAGCAGCGCCGCTAACCGCCCGAGTGAAAAACTGTTTTTT
TRBJ1-3,NA,TRBV3-1/TRBV3-2,NA,CASSPTPGQSSGNTIYF,TGTGCCAGCAGCCCAACCCCCGGACAGTCTTCCGGAAACACCATATATTTT
TRBJ1-5,NA,TRBV28,NA,CASSTGDILNSNQPQHF,TGTGCCAGCAGTACCGGGGACATATTAAATAGCAATCAGCCCCAGCATTTT
TRBJ1-5,TRBD1,TRBV2,NA,CASSQEPTGNQPQHF,TGTGCCAGCAGTCAAGAACCGACAGGGAATCAGCCCCAGCATTTT
TRBJ2-3,NA,TRBV7-2,NA,CASSLEVSTDTQYF,TGTGCCAGCAGCTTGGAGGTTAGCACAGATACGCAGTATTTT
TRBJ1-1,TRBD1,TRBV19,NA,CASRDRGFMNTEAFF,TGTGCCAGTCGGGACAGGGGCTTTATGAACACTGAAGCTTTCTTT
TRBJ1-1,TRBD1,TRBV29-1,NA,CSVVQGAIRTEAFF,TGCAGCGTTGTACAGGGGGCGATAAGGACTGAAGCTTTCTTT
TRBJ1-6,TRBD1,TRBV18,NA,CASSPPGQGDNSPLHF,TGTGCCAGCTCACCTCCGGGACAGGGAGATAATTCACCCCTCCACTTT
TRBJ1-3,NA,TRBV6-6,NA,CASRARGNTIYF,TGTGCCAGCAGGGCACGTGGAAACACCATATATTTT
TRBJ1-6,TRBD1,TRBV5-4,NA,CASSFAGTGLSSPLHF,TGTGCCAGCAGCTTTGCCGGGACAGGGCTTTCTTCACCCCTCCACTTT